This is a list of T cell receptor beta chains from one sample in a study of CD8+CD57+ T cells in acquired aplastic anemia. MiXCR, applied by TCRdb to the reads, yields one record per CDR3 protein. The data show 200,000 to 250,000 distinct CDR3 sequences, with approximately 45% seen just once and 7% to 9.5% held by the top ten. Sequencing was performed on sorted CD4+, CD8+, or CD8+CD57+ T cells (not recorded which) from PBMCs. The receptor set was obtained from a human donor with aplastic anemia. The CDR3 runs from the conserved cysteine through the conserved F or W.

v_gene: TRBV5-1
j_gene: TRBJ2-3
CDR3aa: CASSFRLEALPDTQYF

v_gene: TRBV20-1
j_gene: TRBJ2-6
CDR3aa: CSARDTGPGANVLTF

v_gene: TRBV7-9
j_gene: TRBJ1-6
CDR3aa: CASSLDWGGAASPLHF

v_gene: TRBV5-1
j_gene: TRBJ1-2
CDR3aa: CASRRRGGYTF

v_gene: TRBV6-6
j_gene: TRBJ2-7
CDR3aa: CASSCQETCEQYF

v_gene: TRBV28
j_gene: TRBJ1-2
CDR3aa: CASNPRAAGYGYTF

v_gene: TRBV19
j_gene: TRBJ1-2
CDR3aa: CASSIPMTRALNYGYTF

v_gene: TRBV19
j_gene: TRBJ2-1
CDR3aa: CASSIILAGQGDEQFF

v_gene: TRBV6-2/TRBV6-3
j_gene: TRBJ2-7
CDR3aa: CASSSRTGPTYEQYF

v_gene: TRBV15
j_gene: TRBJ1-4
CDR3aa: CATRALFKEKLFF

v_gene: TRBV10-3
j_gene: TRBJ1-5
CDR3aa: CAISEGLNQPQHF

v_gene: TRBV19
j_gene: TRBJ2-1
CDR3aa: CASRREGPHTVYNEQFF

v_gene: TRBV9
j_gene: TRBJ2-1
CDR3aa: CASSFSGGAGFTYNEQFF

v_gene: TRBV5-1
j_gene: TRBJ2-1
CDR3aa: CASSPGLAGGPQQFF

v_gene: TRBV12-5
j_gene: TRBJ2-3
CDR3aa: CASGLRSGTGRPDTQYF

v_gene: TRBV6-2/TRBV6-3
j_gene: TRBJ2-1
CDR3aa: CACSSRGNEQFF

v_gene: TRBV19
j_gene: TRBJ1-1
CDR3aa: CASSVGLGAAFF

v_gene: TRBV19
j_gene: TRBJ1-2
CDR3aa: CASSTGRGYTF

v_gene: TRBV4-2
j_gene: TRBJ1-2
CDR3aa: CASSPTPGSYGYTF

v_gene: TRBV7-6
j_gene: TRBJ2-1
CDR3aa: CASSLGTGTAYNEQFF

v_gene: TRBV27
j_gene: TRBJ2-2
CDR3aa: CASSLSTGPSSTGELFF

v_gene: TRBV7-9
j_gene: TRBJ2-1
CDR3aa: CASETYRYNEQFF

v_gene: TRBV4-1
j_gene: TRBJ1-1
CDR3aa: CASSQDGGQAFF

v_gene: TRBV7-9
j_gene: TRBJ2-1
CDR3aa: CASSQGGLAGGHNEQFF

v_gene: TRBV6-5
j_gene: TRBJ1-5
CDR3aa: CASSSTYSNQPQHF

v_gene: TRBV9
j_gene: TRBJ2-2
CDR3aa: CASSEETGVNTGELFF

v_gene: TRBV15
j_gene: TRBJ2-7
CDR3aa: CATSRDFTSSHEQYF

v_gene: TRBV28
j_gene: TRBJ2-1
CDR3aa: CASRPPTGSEYNEQFF

v_gene: TRBV20-1
j_gene: TRBJ1-1
CDR3aa: CSAPMTVNTEAFF

v_gene: TRBV6-5
j_gene: TRBJ1-1
CDR3aa: CASSMVGRGDTEAFF

v_gene: TRBV7-2
j_gene: TRBJ2-2
CDR3aa: CASSLEQGAGTGELFF

v_gene: TRBV20-1
j_gene: TRBJ2-1
CDR3aa: CSARVRLAGYNEQFF

v_gene: TRBV7-9
j_gene: TRBJ1-2
CDR3aa: CASSPGGSYGYTF

v_gene: TRBV4-3
j_gene: TRBJ2-3
CDR3aa: CASSQEVEIYHPNTDTQYF

v_gene: TRBV4-1
j_gene: TRBJ2-1
CDR3aa: CASSQSLAGGSSYNEQFF

v_gene: TRBV24-1
j_gene: TRBJ2-3
CDR3aa: CATSDLRLAGQYTDTQYF

v_gene: TRBV4-1
j_gene: TRBJ2-3
CDR3aa: CASSQIRGSTDTQYF

v_gene: TRBV24-1
j_gene: TRBJ2-7
CDR3aa: CATSRGSEQYF

v_gene: TRBV25-1
j_gene: TRBJ1-2
CDR3aa: CASRPGTGVGYTF